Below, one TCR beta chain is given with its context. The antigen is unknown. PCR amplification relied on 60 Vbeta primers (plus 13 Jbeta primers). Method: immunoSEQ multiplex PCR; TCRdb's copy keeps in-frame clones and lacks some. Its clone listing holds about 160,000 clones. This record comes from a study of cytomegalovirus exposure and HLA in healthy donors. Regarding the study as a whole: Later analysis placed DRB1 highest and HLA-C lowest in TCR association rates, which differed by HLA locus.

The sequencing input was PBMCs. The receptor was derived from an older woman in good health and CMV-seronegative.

CDR3 loop: CATSNTGVTDTQYF. CDR3 nucleotides: TGTGCCACCAGCAACACGGGGGTCACAGATACGCAGTATTTT. The chain links TRBV15 to TRBJ2-3; tentative D call: TRBD2 (6 bases). There are 14 residues in the CDR3. Germline V gene sequence: CDR1 LNHNV, CDR2 YYDKDF (reference sequence). The V end was cut by 4 bases, the J end by 2 bases, with 10 bases between. Full variable domain (missing parts from reference TRBV15 and TRBJ2-3): DAMVIQNPRYQVTQFGKPVTLSCSQTLNHNVMYWYQQKSSQAPKLLFHYYDKDFNNEADTPDNFQSRRPNTSFCFLDIRSPGLGDTAMYLCATSNTGVTDTQYFGPGTRLTVL.